This T cell receptor beta chain was identified during a study of blood T cell repertoires in COVID-19. Study overall: Italy, Spain and the United States were the sources of the convalescent and acute COVID-19 samples.

Participant age was roughly 18 to 95 years, and participants resided in fewer than 25 US areas. Clinical history as reported by participants underpinned cohort assignment. This clone was seen more than once but under ten times. The V gene end was trimmed by 5 bases and the J gene end by 5 bases; junction bases not matched to a gene: 8. CDR1 is SGHRS and CDR2 is YFSETQ in the germline V gene. CDR3 size: 15 residues. The assay was immunoSEQ multiplex PCR, and TCRdb's table has in-frame clones only and misses some. Of nearly 300,000 clones listed, nearly 90% are singletons. The sample consisted of PBMCs or T cells enriched from blood (not recorded which). This TCR derives from a woman aged 45-65 years who had been exposed to COVID-19. The rearrangement joins TRBV5-1 to TRBJ2-2, with 8 positions matching TRBD1. As DNA, the CDR3 is TGCGCCAGCAGAAGGACAGGGATTACGACCGGGGAGCTGTTTTTT. Protein product: CASRRTGITTGELFF.